This entry lists 29 T cell receptor beta chains sequenced from one sample in a study of T cell repertoires in cytomegalovirus infection. The antigens of these receptors remain unknown. TCRdb redid the calling of the reads with MiXCR, one entry per CDR3 protein. Among over 55,000 distinct CDR3 sequences listed, 20% to 25% were seen once. This material consisted of CD8+ T cells from cultured PBMCs, taken from culture after CMV antigen stimulation. These receptor sequences come from a human donor in good health (CMV status not recorded). Some clones in this sample may be carry-over from other donors' samples.

The chain couples TRBV6-6 to TRBJ2-1; D is unclear. There are 15 residues in the CDR3. Looked up from germline, CDR1 is MNHNY and CDR2 is SVGAGI (reference sequence). Trimming removed 0 bases from V and 4 bases from J, with 10 bases in between. For the CDR3, the DNA is TGTGCCAGCAGTTACTCCGCGGAGTCTTACAATGAGCAGTTCTTC. Residues: CASSYSAESYNEQFF.

This sequence joins TRBV3-1 and TRBJ1-6; D uncertain. CDR1 and CDR2 from the germline V gene are LGHDT and YNNKEL (reference sequence). The CDR3 totals 16 residues. V lost 4 bases, J lost 7 bases, and 17 bases lay in between. Here the CDR3 reads CASSRRRDRLNSPLHF. DNA of the CDR3: TGTGCCAGCAGCCGTAGACGCGACCGACTGAATTCACCCCTCCACTTT.

This clonotype was seen a few times. The chain employs TRBV12-3 or TRBV12-4 and TRBJ2-1, with TRBD2 matching 9 bases. The CDR3 contains 23 residues. Germline trimming cut 5 bases from V and 4 bases from J; bases unmatched to any gene: 30. In nucleotides, the CDR3 is TGTGCCAGCAGTCCCTTACACCCTCGGGTAATCGAGTTCCAGCGGGAGGCATACAATGAGCAGTTCTTC. This sequence encodes CASSPLHPRVIEFQREAYNEQFF.

This clonotype was found a few times. The chain uses TRBV6-5 and TRBJ1-1; weak D call: TRBD1 (6 bases). This CDR3 spans 14 amino acids. Trimming cost V 6 bases and J 0 bases, with 11 bases left between them. CDR1 MNHEY and CDR2 SVGAGI come from the germline V gene. The CDR3 DNA is TGTGCCAGCAGATCCGGACAGATGAACACTGAAGCTTTCTTT. This sequence encodes CASRSGQMNTEAFF.

This clonotype turned up a few times. This chain links TRBV19 with TRBJ1-1; maybe TRBD1 (5 bases). This CDR3 has 14 residues. The V and J ends lost 3 bases and 4 bases respectively, with 12 bases between them. CDR1 is LNHDA and CDR2 is SQIVND in the germline V gene (reference sequence). The CDR3 bases are TGTGCCAGTAGTATCACAGGACGAGGCACTGAAGCTTTCTTT. Encoded protein: CASSITGRGTEAFF.

In nucleotides, the CDR3 is TGTGCCAGCAGTTTTCCGGGGCCGGAGGCTAATGAAAAACTGTTTTTT. Translated, it gives CASSFPGPEANEKLFF. This chain links TRBV12-3 or TRBV12-4 with TRBJ1-4; D might be TRBD1 (5 bases). V was shortened by 3 bases and J by 3 bases, with 14 bases between the two germline ends. The CDR3 spans 16 residues.

This clonotype was recorded many times. The chain joins TRBV6-1 to TRBJ2-6; D unresolved. Trimming left V 3 bases short and J 0 bases short, with 6 bases between. CDR3 length: 15 amino acids. Germline V gene lookup returns CDR1 MNHNS and CDR2 SASEGT. The DNA for the CDR3 is TGTGCCAGCAGTGAGCAGAGCTCTGGGGCCAACGTCCTGACTTTC. This translates into CASSEQSSGANVLTF.

This clonotype was picked up many times. The chain carries TRBV7-8 and TRBJ1-1; no clear D. The CDR3 covers 15 residues. The V and J ends lost 1 base and 0 bases respectively, with 9 bases between them. Germline V CDR1 and CDR2: SGHVS, FQNEAQ. The CDR3 region is CASSLVGSLNTEAFF. CDR3 nucleotides: TGTGCCAGCAGCTTAGTTGGGTCCCTGAACACTGAAGCTTTCTTT.

This clonotype was seen a handful of times. This sequence joins TRBV6-6 and TRBJ1-6; D remains ambiguous. Germline CDR1 MNHNY, CDR2 SVGAGI (reference sequence). The CDR3 totals 15 residues. V lost 5 bases and J 7 bases, leaving 15 bases between the germline ends. The CDR3 loop reads CASSPREGGNSPLHF. CDR3 DNA: TGTGCCAGCAGTCCCCGGGAGGGAGGGAATTCACCCCTCCACTTT.

J is TRBJ1-1 and V is TRBV12-3 or TRBV12-4, with D hard to call. The CDR3 is made up of 13 amino acids. Trimming removed 1 base from V and 4 bases from J, with 7 bases in between. The CDR3 sequence: CASSLGFATEAFF. The CDR3 DNA reads TGTGCCAGCAGTTTAGGGTTCGCCACTGAAGCTTTCTTT.

This chain uses TRBV7-9 with TRBJ1-6; tentative D call: TRBD1 (5 bases). The CDR3 runs to 17 residues. V was cut by 1 base and J by 7 bases, with 17 bases left in between. The germline gives CDR1 SEHNR, CDR2 FQNEAQ (reference sequence). The CDR3 sequence: CASSLGAWDPRNSPLHF. As DNA, the CDR3 is TGTGCCAGCAGCTTAGGGGCCTGGGACCCGCGGAATTCACCCCTCCACTTT. The whole variable domain, filled in from reference TRBV7-9 and TRBJ1-6, reads DTGVSQNPRHKITKRGQNVTFRCDPISEHNRLYWYRQTLGQGPEFLTYFQNEAQLEKSRLLSDRFSAERPKGSFSTLEIQRTEQGDSAMYLCASSLGAWDPRNSPLHFGNGTRLTVT.

This clonotype occurred a few times. This chain joins TRBV4-1 and TRBJ1-5, with D tentatively TRBD1 (5 bases). The V end lost 1 base, the J end lost 3 bases, and 10 bases lay between the germline ends. Germline values: CDR1 MGHRA, CDR2 YSYEKL. This CDR3 region has 15 residues. DNA of the CDR3: TGCGCCAGCAGCCAAGTATCAGGGTACAATCAGCCCCAGCATTTT. It codes for CASSQVSGYNQPQHF.

This chain joins TRBV12-3 or TRBV12-4 and TRBJ2-2; D is possibly TRBD1 or TRBD2 (5 bases each). V was trimmed by 3 bases and J by 6 bases, leaving 17 bases between them. CDR3 size: 16 residues. The CDR3 region is CASSFGGRETAGELFF. The CDR3 region has the DNA TGTGCCAGCAGTTTCGGCGGCAGGGAGACCGCCGGGGAGCTGTTTTTT.

This rearrangement joins TRBV5-6 to TRBJ2-7; possibly TRBD1 for D (6 bases). This CDR3 comprises 13 residues. Trimming cost V 3 bases and J 3 bases, with 10 bases left between them. CDR1 is SGHDT, CDR2 YYEEEE, per germline. The CDR3 DNA follows: TGTGCCAGCAGCTACACAGGGTTCTACGAGCAGTACTTC. This codes for CASSYTGFYEQYF.

The rearrangement links TRBV25-1 to TRBJ1-1, with D tentatively TRBD1 (6 bases). CDR1 is MGHDK and CDR2 is SYGVNS in the germline V gene. This CDR3 comprises 14 residues. V was cut by 6 bases and J by 0 bases, with 11 bases left in between. The CDR3 loop is CASRTGHLNTEAFF. The DNA of the CDR3 is TGTGCCAGCAGAACGGGACACCTGAACACTGAAGCTTTCTTT.

The rearrangement uses TRBV7-9 and TRBJ1-2; no clear D gene. This CDR3 region has 15 residues. The V gene lost 6 bases and the J gene lost 4 bases, with 18 bases spanning the gap. CDR1 SEHNR and CDR2 FQNEAQ come from the germline V gene (reference sequence). Written as DNA, the CDR3 is TGTGCCAGCAGGCCAGGACTATCCTCACCCTATGGCTACACCTTC. Translated: CASRPGLSSPYGYTF.

The genes are TRBV10-1 and TRBJ2-1; D gene unclear. V lost 5 bases and J 0 bases, leaving 8 bases between the germline ends. Germline V CDR1 and CDR2: WNHNN, SYGVQD (reference sequence). This CDR3 has 14 amino acids. The CDR3 spells CASSSVSSYNEQFF. DNA for the CDR3: TGCGCCAGCAGTTCGGTTTCCTCCTACAATGAGCAGTTCTTC.

This clonotype was detected only a few times. The chain carries TRBV12-5 and TRBJ2-1, with a tentative D call TRBD1 (6 bases). V lost 2 bases and J 2 bases, leaving 16 bases between the germline ends. CDR1 and CDR2 (germline): LGHNT, FRNRAP. This CDR3 contains 17 residues. Here the CDR3 DNA reads TGTGCTAGTGGTTTGCCGAAACAGGGCCCGGCCTACAATGAGCAGTTCTTC. It translates to CASGLPKQGPAYNEQFF.

This clonotype was seen only a few times. J is TRBJ2-7 and V is TRBV2, with D unclear. CDR1 is SNHLY and CDR2 is FYNNEI in the germline V gene. There are 12 residues in the CDR3. The germline V and J ends were trimmed by 4 bases and 4 bases, with 8 bases remaining between them. The CDR3 here is CASSATKYEQYF. The DNA of the CDR3 is TGTGCCAGCAGTGCCACGAAGTACGAGCAGTACTTC.

The table lists this clonotype with a count of one. The chain joins TRBV28 to TRBJ2-3; 9 nucleotides match TRBD2. CDR3 length: 15 amino acids. The trim removed 10 bases at V and 6 bases at J, leaving 14 bases unmatched. Germline CDR1 and CDR2: MDHEN and SYDVKM. CDR3 bases: TGTGCCACCACTGATGGCGGGGGGGCCAAGGATACGCAGTATTTT. It codes for CATTDGGGAKDTQYF.

The chain employs TRBV7-9 and TRBJ2-5; the D call may be TRBD1 or TRBD2 (6 bases each). V shed 3 bases and J shed 1 base, with 12 bases lying between them. The CDR3 spans 15 residues. Germline loops: CDR1 SEHNR, CDR2 FQNEAQ (reference sequence). The CDR3 sequence is CASSFVGGPQETQYF. In nucleotides, the CDR3 is TGTGCCAGCAGCTTCGTCGGGGGCCCCCAAGAGACCCAGTACTTC.

The V and J genes are TRBV12-3 or TRBV12-4 and TRBJ2-1; D is possibly TRBD1 (5 bases). Trimming left V 5 bases short and J 0 bases short, with 14 bases between. The CDR3 loop spans 16 amino acids. CDR3: CASSPREGASYNEQFF. The CDR3 bases are TGTGCCAGCAGTCCTCGTGAAGGGGCCTCCTACAATGAGCAGTTCTTC.

The gene calls are TRBV12-3 or TRBV12-4 and TRBJ2-4; 7 bases map to TRBD2. With V trimmed by 3 bases and J by 6 bases, 20 bases remained unmatched. CDR3 size: 19 residues. CDR3 sequence: CASSFASGNGRGGLNIQYF. The CDR3 DNA reads as TGTGCCAGCAGTTTTGCGTCGGGGAATGGGAGGGGAGGCCTAAACATTCAGTACTTC.

This chain connects TRBV7-3 to TRBJ2-1, with 7 bases identical to TRBD2. This CDR3 has 17 amino acids. With V trimmed by 5 bases and J by 0 bases, 10 bases remained unmatched. The germline CDR1 and CDR2 sequences are SGHTA and FQGTGA. CDR3 bases: TGTGCCAGCAGCGGGGGAGGGGCCCTTAGCTCCTACAATGAGCAGTTCTTC. It is translated as CASSGGGALSSYNEQFF.

The genes are TRBV12-3 or TRBV12-4 and TRBJ1-2; D is unresolved. V was clipped by 4 bases and J by 5 bases, with 20 bases between them. The CDR3 runs to 16 residues. Here the CDR3 reads CASSSLTGPHDYGYTF. DNA for the CDR3: TGTGCCAGCAGTTCACTGACTGGGCCCCATGATTATGGCTACACCTTC.

The V gene is TRBV6-5, the J gene TRBJ2-1; 8 bases align to TRBD1. Trimming at V came to 6 bases and at J to 3 bases, leaving 7 bases not matched to a gene. CDR1 is MNHEY and CDR2 is SVGAGI in the germline V gene. The CDR3 runs to 15 residues. The CDR3: CASRLDRGLYNEQFF. CDR3 DNA sequence: TGTGCCAGCAGATTAGACAGGGGCCTCTACAATGAGCAGTTCTTC.

The rearrangement uses TRBV7-9 and TRBJ2-7; 8 nucleotides line up with TRBD1. The V segment lost 5 bases and the J segment 6 bases; nucleotides outside the gene matches: 12. CDR3 size: 15 residues. Germline-derived CDR1 and CDR2 are SEHNR and FQNEAQ (reference sequence). The CDR3 loop reads CASSVTGGGMGEQYF. The CDR3 bases are TGTGCCAGCAGCGTCACAGGGGGAGGTATGGGCGAGCAGTACTTC.

This clonotype was picked up a small number of times. The chain uses TRBV4-3 and TRBJ1-4; 9 bases fit TRBD1. V was clipped by 4 bases and J by 3 bases; unmatched bases: 12. The CDR3 has 18 residues. Germline V CDR1 and CDR2: LGHNA, YSLEER. The CDR3 region has the DNA TGCGCCAGCAGCCGAAAAAAGGGACAGGGTTTTGCTAATGAAAAACTGTTTTTT. Translated: CASSRKKGQGFANEKLFF.

The chain carries TRBV7-8 and TRBJ1-3; unclear D gene. Germline CDR1 SGHVS, CDR2 FQNEAQ. With 6 bases removed from V and 8 bases from J, the gap between germline ends came to 14 bases. There are 13 residues in the CDR3. Here the CDR3 reads CASRSSEWDTIYF. The DNA for the CDR3 is TGTGCCAGCAGATCCAGCGAGTGGGACACCATATATTTT.